The clone carrying this T cell receptor beta chain came up a few times. Its antigen is unknown. V shed 0 bases and J 5 bases; nucleotides not matched to a gene: 6. The CDR3 covers 15 residues. Looked up from germline, CDR1 is MGHRA and CDR2 is YSYEKL. The assay was immunoSEQ multiplex PCR, and TCRdb's table has in-frame clones only and misses some. Here the sample spans over 20,000 clones, around 74% being singletons. The sample originates from a study of cytotoxic CD8 clonotypes in ibrutinib-treated CLL. General study findings and limits: Under treatment, the uncommon public clonotypes either contracted or remained stable. Clonality rose at ibrutinib response and fell back toward baseline at progression. Clonality (at baseline) was higher than in age-matched healthy donors and tracked circulating CD8+ T-cell counts.

The material was PBMCs, obtained before ibrutinib treatment. The receptor comes from a human donor with chronic lymphocytic leukemia. The chain carries TRBV4-1 and TRBJ2-7, with TRBD1 matching over 8 bases. The CDR3 DNA follows: TGCGCCAGCAGCCAAGATCCTCAGGGGGCGGACGAGCAGTACTTC. Its protein product is CASSQDPQGADEQYF.